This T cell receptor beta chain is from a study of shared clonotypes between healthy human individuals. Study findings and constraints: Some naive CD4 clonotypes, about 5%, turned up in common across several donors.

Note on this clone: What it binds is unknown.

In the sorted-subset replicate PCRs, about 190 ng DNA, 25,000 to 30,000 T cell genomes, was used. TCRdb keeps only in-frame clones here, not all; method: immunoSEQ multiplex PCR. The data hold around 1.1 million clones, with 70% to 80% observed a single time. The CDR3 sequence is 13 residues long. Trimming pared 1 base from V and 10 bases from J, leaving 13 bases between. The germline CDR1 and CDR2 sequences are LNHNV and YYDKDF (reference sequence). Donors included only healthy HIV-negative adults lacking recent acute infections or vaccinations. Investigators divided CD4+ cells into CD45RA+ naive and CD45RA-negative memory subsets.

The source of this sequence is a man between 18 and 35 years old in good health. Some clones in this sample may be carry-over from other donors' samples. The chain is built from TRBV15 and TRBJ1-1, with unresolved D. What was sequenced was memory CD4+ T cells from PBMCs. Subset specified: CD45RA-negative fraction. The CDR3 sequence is CATSRGSVWGAFF. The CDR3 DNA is TGTGCCACCAGCAGAGGGTCGGTATGGGGAGCTTTCTTT.